Each of the 27 T cell receptor beta chains below was sequenced from the same sample in a study of a mutant IDH1 vaccine in newly diagnosed glioma. The sample's time point: week 11, during vaccination. All doses held 300 ug of mutant IDH1 20-mer peptide, with topical imiquimod. Here immunoSEQ multiplex PCR was the method, and the copy in TCRdb shows in-frame clones only, minus some. The table has about 64,000 clones, approximately 84% seen once. These receptors have no identified antigens. Sequencing was performed on PBMCs, taken from a glioma patient whose treatment included an IDH1 peptide vaccine. The receptors shown here come from a woman aged 50 to 60 with glioma.

The chain combines TRBV7-9 with TRBJ2-4; D may be TRBD1 (6 bases). The CDR3 loop spans 16 amino acids. CDR1 and CDR2 (germline): SEHNR, FQNEAQ (reference sequence). V gave up 5 bases and J gave up 0 bases, with 14 bases separating them. CDR3 in DNA: TGTGCCAGCAGCCCACTGACAGGTTTAGCCAAAAACATTCAGTACTTC. Encoded protein: CASSPLTGLAKNIQYF.

The rearrangement uses TRBV29-1 and TRBJ2-7; 10 positions match TRBD1. Trimming at V came to 5 bases and at J to 5 bases, leaving 6 bases not matched to a gene. Germline loops: CDR1 SQVTM, CDR2 ANQGSEA. CDR3 length: 13 residues. The CDR3 spells CSVPGQGINEQYF. As DNA, the CDR3 is TGCAGCGTTCCGGGACAGGGGATTAACGAGCAGTACTTC.

The chain recombines TRBV9 with TRBJ2-7; 9 bases line up with TRBD1. CDR3 length equals 14 residues. The germline V gene has CDR1 SGDLS and CDR2 YYNGEE. The V gene end was trimmed by 7 bases and the J gene end by 6 bases; junction bases not matched to a gene: 11. The CDR3 region has the DNA TGTGCCAGCGGGGCGGGACAGGGTTTCTCCGAGCAGTACTTC. As protein: CASGAGQGFSEQYF.

The V gene is TRBV18, the J gene TRBJ2-1, with D maybe TRBD1 (6 bases). CDR1 and CDR2 from the germline V gene are KGHSH and LQKENI. V was pared by 4 bases and J by 4 bases, with 11 bases between. The CDR3 is 14 amino acids. The CDR3 region has the DNA TGTGCCAGCTCACGCCGGGACACTTACAATGAGCAGTTCTTC. Its translation is CASSRRDTYNEQFF.

The chain carries TRBV27 and TRBJ1-2, with 8 nucleotides matching TRBD1. The CDR3 consists of 18 residues. The germline gives CDR1 MNHEY, CDR2 SMNVEV (reference sequence). The trim removed 0 bases at V and 6 bases at J, leaving 15 bases unmatched. CDR3 protein: CASSLSGTGRARGDGYTF. DNA for the CDR3: TGTGCCAGCAGTTTATCGGGGACAGGACGAGCTAGAGGCGATGGCTACACCTTC.

The V call is TRBV2, the J call TRBJ1-1; D perhaps matches TRBD1 (6 bases). Germline lookup yields CDR1 SNHLY and CDR2 FYNNEI. The V and J ends lost 7 bases and 10 bases respectively, with 19 bases between them. The CDR3 sequence is 13 residues long. The CDR3 loop is CASIGTLGSLAFF. The CDR3 coding sequence is TGTGCCAGCATCGGGACACTTGGGTCGCTAGCTTTCTTT.

The rearrangement joins TRBV19 to TRBJ1-1; possibly TRBD1 for D (5 bases). The CDR3 runs 14 residues. Germline V gene sequence: CDR1 LNHDA, CDR2 SQIVND (reference sequence). V shed 1 base and J shed 5 bases, with 11 bases lying between them. This CDR3 is CASSIGPGSTEAFF. In DNA form, the CDR3 reads TGTGCCAGTAGTATAGGACCAGGGAGTACTGAAGCTTTCTTT.

The chain recombines TRBV2 with TRBJ1-6; 11 nucleotides match TRBD1. V shed 6 bases and J 7 bases; nucleotides not matched to a gene: 11. The CDR3 length is 17 residues. The germline CDR1 and CDR2 sequences are SNHLY and FYNNEI. CDR3 sequence: CASRENPDRGRNSPLHF. Here the CDR3 DNA reads TGTGCCAGCAGGGAGAACCCGGACAGGGGGCGAAATTCACCCCTCCACTTT.

This chain joins TRBV9 and TRBJ2-3; D uncertain. V lost 2 bases and J 0 bases, leaving 4 bases between the germline ends. The CDR3 extends over 13 amino acids. The germline gives CDR1 SGDLS, CDR2 YYNGEE. DNA for the CDR3: TGTGCCAGCAGCGTTAGGAGCACAGATACGCAGTATTTT. Protein product: CASSVRSTDTQYF.

The chain uses TRBV5-1 and TRBJ2-2, with TRBD1 matching over 7 bases. The V gene end was trimmed by 3 bases and the J gene end by 4 bases; junction bases not matched to a gene: 3. Germline lookup yields CDR1 SGHRS and CDR2 YFSETQ. The CDR3 totals 14 residues. The chain's CDR3 is CASSWGQSTGELFF. The CDR3 coding sequence is TGCGCCAGCAGCTGGGGACAGAGCACCGGGGAGCTGTTTTTT.

The rearrangement uses TRBV19 and TRBJ1-1; the D is unclear. Germline V CDR1 and CDR2: LNHDA, SQIVND (reference sequence). V lost 4 bases and J 5 bases, leaving 17 bases between the germline ends. This CDR3 has 15 amino acids. The CDR3 loop is CASSSVSSGFTEAFF. In DNA, the CDR3 is TGTGCCAGTAGTAGCGTTTCGTCGGGGTTTACTGAAGCTTTCTTT. Together with reference TRBV19 and TRBJ1-1, the CDR3 gives the full variable domain: DGGITQSPKYLFRKEGQNVTLSCEQNLNHDAMYWYRQDPGQGLRLIYYSQIVNDFQKGDIAEGYSVSREKKESFPLTVTSAQKNPTAFYLCASSSVSSGFTEAFFGQGTRLTVV.

The genes are TRBV27 and TRBJ2-4; D is ambiguous. The CDR3 is 15 residues long. The V and J ends lost 4 bases and 4 bases respectively, with 14 bases between them. The germline gives CDR1 MNHEY, CDR2 SMNVEV (reference sequence). CDR3 amino acids: CASSSGTLEKNIQYF. CDR3 sequence (DNA): TGTGCCAGCAGTTCCGGTACACTCGAGAAAAACATTCAGTACTTC.

CDR3 DNA sequence: TGTGCCAGTAGTATAAGACTAGCGGGGGGGGCAAATGAGCAGTTCTTC. Its translation: CASSIRLAGGANEQFF. The chain uses TRBV19 and TRBJ2-1, with TRBD2 matching over 14 bases. CDR1 is LNHDA, CDR2 SQIVND, per germline (reference sequence). The CDR3 spans 16 residues. Germline trimming cut 2 bases from V and 7 bases from J; bases unmatched to any gene: 4.

The rearrangement links TRBV28 to TRBJ1-6; the match to TRBD1 covers 9 bases. The length of the CDR3 is 15 residues. V shed 4 bases, J shed 9 bases, and the junction held 7 bases outside the gene matches. The V gene's germline CDR1 is MDHEN and CDR2 SYDVKM. The CDR3 spells CASSSNRGLGSPLHF. The DNA for the CDR3 is TGTGCCAGCAGTTCCAACAGGGGGCTGGGTTCACCCCTCCACTTT. Filled out from reference TRBV28 and TRBJ1-6, the complete variable domain reads DVKVTQSSRYLVKRTGEKVFLECVQDMDHENMFWYRQDPGLGLRLIYFSYDVKMKEKGDIPEGYSVSREKKERFSLILESASTNQTSMYLCASSSNRGLGSPLHFGNGTRLTVT.

The chain combines TRBV9 with TRBJ1-1; no definite D call. The CDR3 is 14 residues long. The germline V gene has CDR1 SGDLS and CDR2 YYNGEE. V lost 0 bases, J lost 7 bases, and 13 bases lay in between. Here the CDR3 reads CASSVDLGRGEAFF. DNA for the CDR3: TGTGCCAGCAGCGTAGACCTTGGCCGGGGTGAAGCTTTCTTT.

The gene calls are TRBV29-1 and TRBJ1-5; 10 bases are shared with TRBD1. The V gene's germline CDR1 is SQVTM and CDR2 ANQGSEA. J was trimmed by 5 bases and V by 4 bases; bases with no gene match: 5. The CDR3 is 14 residues long. The CDR3 reads CSVGAGTGDQPQHF. CDR3 nucleotide sequence: TGCAGCGTTGGGGCCGGGACAGGGGATCAGCCCCAGCATTTT.

The chain joins TRBV30 to TRBJ1-1; 8 bases are a match to TRBD1. Germline values: CDR1 GTSNPN, CDR2 SVGIG (reference sequence). The CDR3 contains 12 residues. V gave up 3 bases and J gave up 7 bases; unmatched junction bases: 4. DNA of the CDR3: TGTGCCTGGAGCGGGACAGGCCTTGAAGCTTTCTTT. Encoded protein: CAWSGTGLEAFF.

V gene TRBV5-4 combines with J gene TRBJ2-1, with 11 bases aligning to TRBD2. The trim removed 4 bases at V and 5 bases at J, leaving 11 bases unmatched. Germline CDR1 is SGHNT and CDR2 is YYREEE (reference sequence). The CDR3 contains 17 residues. The CDR3 DNA is TGTGCCAGCAGCAGGGGTTTGGGACTAGCGGCTCACAATGAGCAGTTCTTC. This encodes CASSRGLGLAAHNEQFF. The full variable domain, its missing parts supplied by reference TRBV5-4 and TRBJ2-1, is ETGVTQSPTHLIKTRGQQVTLRCSSQSGHNTVSWYQQALGQGPQFIFQYYREEENGRGNFPPRFSGLQFPNYSSELNVNALELDDSALYLCASSRGLGLAAHNEQFFGPGTRLTVL.

This clone showed up just a few times. The CDR3 nucleotides are TGCAGCGTTGGGGAGTACACTGAAGCTTTCTTT. This encodes CSVGEYTEAFF. The chain combines TRBV29-1 with TRBJ1-1, with D uncertain. The length of the CDR3 is 11 residues. Trimming removed 4 bases at V and 3 bases at J, with 6 bases between. Germline CDR1 and CDR2: SQVTM and ANQGSEA.

The DNA of the CDR3 is TGCAGCGTTGGTGGGACAGGGGGAAGGGTCTATGGCTACACCTTC. Its protein is CSVGGTGGRVYGYTF. The chain couples TRBV29-1 to TRBJ1-2; 11 bases are shared with TRBD1. This CDR3 comprises 15 residues. V lost 4 bases to trimming and J lost 4 bases; unmatched junction nucleotides: 8. Germline V gene data show CDR1 as SQVTM and CDR2 as ANQGSEA. Supplemented by reference TRBV29-1 and TRBJ1-2, the full variable domain reads SAVISQKPSRDICQRGTSLTIQCQVDSQVTMMFWYRQQPGQSLTLIATANQGSEATYESGFVIDKFPISRPNLTFSTLTVSNMSPEDSSIYLCSVGGTGGRVYGYTFGSGTRLTVV.

The count of this clone is one. J is TRBJ1-5 and V is TRBV19; no clear D gene. CDR1 is LNHDA, CDR2 SQIVND, per germline (reference sequence). Trimming took 1 base from V and 3 from J, leaving 16 bases between them. The CDR3 is made up of 17 amino acids. The CDR3 reads CASSIGHGRSFNQPQHF. Here the CDR3 DNA reads TGTGCCAGTAGTATAGGACACGGACGGAGCTTCAATCAGCCCCAGCATTTT. The whole variable domain, remainder taken from reference TRBV19 and TRBJ1-5, is DGGITQSPKYLFRKEGQNVTLSCEQNLNHDAMYWYRQDPGQGLRLIYYSQIVNDFQKGDIAEGYSVSREKKESFPLTVTSAQKNPTAFYLCASSIGHGRSFNQPQHFGDGTRLSIL.

The chain has TRBV30 and TRBJ1-6; 10 bases are shared with TRBD1. Germline trimming cut 6 bases from V and 10 bases from J; bases unmatched to any gene: 6. This CDR3 has 13 residues. Germline V gene sequence: CDR1 GTSNPN, CDR2 SVGIG (reference sequence). The CDR3 region is CACPGTGDSPLHF. CDR3 sequence (DNA): TGTGCCTGCCCTGGGACAGGGGACTCACCCCTCCACTTT.

V usage is TRBV6-1 and J usage is TRBJ2-7; 8 bases are a match to TRBD2. Trimming removed 4 bases from V and 0 bases from J; junction bases left unmatched: 14. Germline V gives CDR1 MNHNS, CDR2 SASEGT. The CDR3 runs 18 residues. The CDR3 nucleotides are TGTGCCAGCAGTGGACAACTAGGCGGGGGGCCTAGCTCCTACGAGCAGTACTTC. Translated, it gives CASSGQLGGGPSSYEQYF.

The V and J genes are TRBV5-8 and TRBJ1-2; 7 nucleotides agree with TRBD1. The J segment lost 9 bases and the V segment lost 1 base, leaving 3 bases of the junction unmatched. The germline gives CDR1 SGHTS, CDR2 YDEGEE. CDR3 length equals 12 residues. In DNA, the CDR3 is TGTGCCAGCAGCTTGTTAGGGGGCAGCTACACCTTC. It is translated as CASSLLGGSYTF.

The chain recombines TRBV27 with TRBJ1-2, with TRBD1 matching 7 bases. The ends lost 3 bases at V and 7 bases at J; junction bases unmatched: 14. The CDR3 length is 16 residues. Germline CDR1 reads MNHEY; CDR2 reads SMNVEV (reference sequence). CDR3 DNA: TGTGCCAGCAGTTTCCGGGACAGCCTGCTATTCGGTGGCTACACCTTC. Encoded protein: CASSFRDSLLFGGYTF.

This chain uses TRBV4-1 with TRBJ2-3, with D unclear. Germline CDR1 is MGHRA and CDR2 is YSYEKL. V was clipped by 1 base and J by 5 bases, with 13 bases between them. CDR3 length: 15 residues. The CDR3 DNA reads TGCGCCAGCAGCCAAGTGCCTCAGGCTGGAGATACGCAGTATTTT. It translates to CASSQVPQAGDTQYF.

The chain carries TRBV4-2 and TRBJ2-1, with D possibly being TRBD2 (6 bases). This CDR3 spans 15 amino acids. Germline V gene sequence: CDR1 LGHNA, CDR2 YNFKEQ. V dropped 0 bases and J dropped 3 bases, with 9 bases sitting between them. CDR3 amino acids: CASSQDTGVYNEQFF. The CDR3, as DNA: TGTGCCAGCAGCCAAGATACGGGGGTCTACAATGAGCAGTTCTTC.